This T cell receptor (beta chain) was captured by sequencing in a study of blood T cell repertoires in COVID-19. Study-wide context: T cells, B-cell-depleted T cells, or PBMCs provided the cDNA or gDNA that served as material.

This clone was picked up one time. With 0 bases clipped from V and 7 bases from J, the junction kept 8 bases outside the gene matches. This CDR3 contains 16 residues. Per germline, CDR1 SGDLS and CDR2 YYNGEE. The assay was immunoSEQ multiplex PCR, and TCRdb's table has in-frame clones only and misses some. The table has around 310,000 clones, roughly 90% seen once. Living in 24 US areas, the participants were between roughly 18 and 90 years of age. This sequence was found in a woman aged 25 to 39 who had recovered from COVID-19. Input material: PBMCs or T cells enriched from blood (not recorded which). The rearrangement links TRBV9 to TRBJ2-1; 9 positions agree with TRBD2. The CDR3 protein is CASSVGGAGGLNEQFF. The CDR3 DNA follows: TGTGCCAGCAGCGTAGGTGGGGCGGGAGGGCTAAATGAGCAGTTCTTC. Full variable domain (missing parts from reference TRBV9 and TRBJ2-1): DSGVTQTPKHLITATGQRVTLRCSPRSGDLSVYWYQQSLDQGLQFLIQYYNGEERAKGNILERFSAQQFPDLHSELNLSSLELGDSALYFCASSVGGAGGLNEQFFGPGTRLTVL.